This passage covers 21 T cell receptor beta chains from one sample sequenced in a study of cytomegalovirus exposure and HLA in healthy donors. This PCR relied on a set of 60 Vbeta primers and 13 Jbeta primers. Some clones are missing from TCRdb's copy, which holds only in-frame ones; the method was immunoSEQ multiplex PCR. The sample holds about 200,000 clones. Sequencing was performed on PBMCs. The receptors were gathered from a man younger than 40 in good health and CMV-seronegative.

The V and J genes are TRBV28 and TRBJ1-1; D is unclear. Germline V lookup: CDR1 MDHEN, CDR2 SYDVKM. Trimming shortened V by 1 base and J by 9 bases, and 9 bases separated the two germline ends. The CDR3 covers 12 residues. The CDR3 loop is CASSLSPYKAFF. The CDR3 DNA reads TGTGCCAGCAGTTTATCTCCTTATAAAGCTTTCTTT.

This chain joins TRBV11-3 and TRBJ2-7; possible D gene TRBD2, 6 bases. CDR3 length equals 14 residues. Trimming removed 4 bases from V and 2 bases from J, with 12 bases in between. CDR1 SGHNT and CDR2 YENEEA come from the germline V gene. The CDR3 loop reads CASSSGTLPYEQYF. The CDR3 DNA sequence: TGTGCCAGCAGCTCCGGGACTCTACCCTACGAGCAGTACTTC.

This sequence joins TRBV30 and TRBJ2-2; 11 nucleotides match TRBD2. CDR1 and CDR2 (germline): GTSNPN, SVGIG (reference sequence). The ends lost 4 bases at V and 4 bases at J; junction bases unmatched: 11. The length of the CDR3 is 17 residues. CDR3 in amino acids: CAWTSIAGGPGTGELFF. The CDR3 DNA reads as TGTGCCTGGACCTCTATAGCGGGGGGGCCAGGCACCGGGGAGCTGTTTTTT.

V is TRBV19 and J is TRBJ1-5; a weak D match, TRBD1 (6 bases). V was shortened by 3 bases and J by 5 bases, with 20 bases between the two germline ends. The germline V gene has CDR1 LNHDA and CDR2 SQIVND (reference sequence). The CDR3 spans 17 residues. The CDR3 sequence is CASSILAGGAGYQPQHF. CDR3 coding DNA: TGTGCCAGTAGTATTTTGGCGGGGGGCGCAGGGTATCAGCCCCAGCATTTT.

The V call is TRBV11-3, the J call TRBJ1-2; possible D gene TRBD1, 5 bases. Trimming removed 1 base at V and 4 bases at J, with 7 bases between. Germline values: CDR1 SGHNT, CDR2 YENEEA. The CDR3 contains 13 residues. Here the CDR3 reads CASSLVGVYGYTF. The CDR3 region has the DNA TGTGCCAGCAGCTTAGTAGGGGTCTATGGCTACACCTTC.

This chain joins TRBV9 and TRBJ2-1; TRBD2 agrees at 10 bases. J was trimmed by 3 bases and V by 4 bases; bases with no gene match: 7. Germline values: CDR1 SGDLS, CDR2 YYNGEE. The CDR3 is made up of 16 amino acids. The CDR3, as DNA: TGTGCCAGCAGCTCGGAGCGGGAGGGGGTCTACAATGAGCAGTTCTTC. Translated, it gives CASSSEREGVYNEQFF. Using reference TRBV9 and TRBJ2-1 for the parts outside the CDR3, the full variable domain is DSGVTQTPKHLITATGQRVTLRCSPRSGDLSVYWYQQSLDQGLQFLIQYYNGEERAKGNILERFSAQQFPDLHSELNLSSLELGDSALYFCASSSEREGVYNEQFFGPGTRLTVL.

V is TRBV7-9 and J is TRBJ2-7; 8 positions agree with TRBD2. Trimming removed 2 bases from V and 4 bases from J; junction bases left unmatched: 4. This CDR3 region has 14 residues. Germline values: CDR1 SEHNR, CDR2 FQNEAQ (reference sequence). The CDR3 DNA is TGTGCCAGCAGCTTAAGCGGGAGTCGGTACGAGCAGTACTTC. It specifies CASSLSGSRYEQYF.

V and J are TRBV18 and TRBJ1-3; possible D gene TRBD1, 5 bases. CDR3 length: 12 residues. Trimming left V 4 bases short and J 12 bases short, with 13 bases between. The V gene's germline CDR1 is KGHSH and CDR2 LQKENI. As DNA, the CDR3 is TGTGCCAGCTCACTCTCAGAGGGACTCATATATTTT. Translation: CASSLSEGLIYF.

This chain links TRBV10-3 with TRBJ2-3, with TRBD1 identical over 9 bases. Germline V gene data show CDR1 as ENHRY and CDR2 as SYGVKD. This CDR3 is 15 amino acids long. J lost 0 bases, V lost 7 bases, and 5 bases had no gene match. The CDR3 nucleotides read TGTGCCATCACCAGGGACAGGGCTAGCACAGATACGCAGTATTTT. As protein: CAITRDRASTDTQYF.

This chain links TRBV7-9 with TRBJ2-1, with a tentative D call TRBD1 (5 bases). The germline CDR1 and CDR2 sequences are SEHNR and FQNEAQ (reference sequence). The CDR3 extends over 15 amino acids. V was pared by 5 bases and J by 0 bases, with 11 bases between. In DNA, the CDR3 is TGTGCCAGCAGCCCGCCAGGGATCTCCTACAATGAGCAGTTCTTC. This codes for CASSPPGISYNEQFF. The entire variable domain, with the rest obtained from reference TRBV7-9 and TRBJ2-1, is as follows: DTGVSQNPRHKITKRGQNVTFRCDPISEHNRLYWYRQTLGQGPEFLTYFQNEAQLEKSRLLSDRFSAERPKGSFSTLEIQRTEQGDSAMYLCASSPPGISYNEQFFGPGTRLTVL.

J is TRBJ2-5 and V is TRBV4-1; a weak D match, TRBD1 (5 bases). V was trimmed by 2 bases and J by 2 bases, leaving 12 bases between them. This CDR3 region has 15 residues. CDR1 and CDR2 from the germline V gene are MGHRA and YSYEKL. The CDR3 nucleotides read TGCGCCAGCAGCCAATCCAGGGAACCACAAGAGACCCAGTACTTC. Its translation is CASSQSREPQETQYF.

The rearrangement joins TRBV5-1 to TRBJ1-2; the D is unclear. Trimming removed 3 bases at V and 2 bases at J, with 8 bases between. CDR3 length: 13 residues. Looked up from germline, CDR1 is SGHRS and CDR2 is YFSETQ. CDR3 sequence (DNA): TGCGCCAGCAGCTACCTCGAGAACTATGGCTACACCTTC. This gives the protein CASSYLENYGYTF.

The V and J genes are TRBV29-1 and TRBJ1-5; TRBD1 matches 7 bases. Trimming took 7 bases from V and 5 from J; bases not matched to a gene: 11. The CDR3 length is 14 residues. Germline V lookup: CDR1 SQVTM, CDR2 ANQGSEA. This chain's CDR3 is CSARDSGVDQPQHF. CDR3 bases: TGCAGCGCCCGGGACAGCGGAGTGGATCAGCCCCAGCATTTT.

This chain uses TRBV2 with TRBJ1-3; maybe TRBD1 (6 bases). Looked up from germline, CDR1 is SNHLY and CDR2 is FYNNEI. This CDR3 is built from 14 residues. V was pared by 8 bases and J by 4 bases, with 15 bases between. This CDR3 reads CASSSRQGGNTIYF. DNA of the CDR3: TGTGCCAGCTCCTCGCGGCAGGGGGGAAACACCATATATTTT.

J is TRBJ2-7 and V is TRBV18; 7 nucleotides agree with TRBD2. Germline V gives CDR1 KGHSH, CDR2 LQKENI. V lost 5 bases and J lost 5; bases outside the gene matches: 3. This CDR3 has 12 amino acids. The CDR3 nucleotides are TGTGCCAGCTCAGAGCGGGGAAACGAGCAGTACTTC. As protein: CASSERGNEQYF.

J is TRBJ2-1 and V is TRBV6-6; D ambiguous. Germline V gives CDR1 MNHNY, CDR2 SVGAGI (reference sequence). V lost 0 bases, J lost 7 bases, and 10 bases lay in between. The CDR3 extends over 14 amino acids. The CDR3, as DNA: TGTGCCAGCAGTTACTCGAGGTCCAGAAATGAGCAGTTCTTC. It translates to CASSYSRSRNEQFF.

This chain connects TRBV21-1 to TRBJ2-7; TRBD2 is the table's D call, not checked against the DNA. TRBV21-1 is reported as a pseudogene. This CDR3 contains 15 residues. The CDR3 coding sequence is TGTGCCAGCAGCGGAAAGGTGGGGAGCTCCTACGAGCAGTACTTC. It codes for CASSGKVGSSYEQYF.

The chain combines TRBV27 with TRBJ2-3; 11 nucleotides line up with TRBD2. The CDR3 spans 16 residues. Per germline, CDR1 MNHEY and CDR2 SMNVEV (reference sequence). V trimming: 5 bases; J trimming: 1 base; junction bases outside the gene matches: 5. The CDR3 is CASSPLAGGRTDTQYF. The CDR3 DNA follows: TGTGCCAGCAGTCCCTTAGCGGGGGGGCGCACAGATACGCAGTATTTT.

The genes are TRBV6-5 and TRBJ1-1; no definite D call. CDR3 length: 15 residues. Between the trimmed V and J ends, which lost 7 bases and 0 bases, there was a span of 15 bases. Looked up from germline, CDR1 is MNHEY and CDR2 is SVGAGI. CDR3 amino acids: CASKFSVMMNTEAFF. DNA for the CDR3: TGTGCCAGCAAGTTTTCGGTGATGATGAACACTGAAGCTTTCTTT.

The V gene is TRBV5-1, the J gene TRBJ2-3; perhaps TRBD2 as D (5 bases). The V gene lost 8 bases and the J gene lost 1 base, with 17 bases spanning the gap. The CDR3 totals 15 residues. CDR1 SGHRS and CDR2 YFSETQ come from the germline V gene. This chain's CDR3 is CASSDGVSGTDTQYF. The CDR3, as DNA: TGCGCCAGTTCCGACGGGGTTTCGGGCACAGATACGCAGTATTTT. Full variable domain (outside the CDR3, taken from reference TRBV5-1 and TRBJ2-3): KAGVTQTPRYLIKTRGQQVTLSCSPISGHRSVSWYQQTPGQGLQFLFEYFSETQRNKGNFPGRFSGRQFSNSRSEMNVSTLELGDSALYLCASSDGVSGTDTQYFGPGTRLTVL.

CDR3 in amino acids: CASSTGSKALHF. CDR3 nucleotide sequence: TGTGCCAGCAGTACCGGGTCCAAGGCCCTCCACTTT. The chain joins TRBV28 to TRBJ1-6; D is unclear. The germline gives CDR1 MDHEN, CDR2 SYDVKM. This CDR3 comprises 12 residues. Trimming cost V 5 bases and J 14 bases, with 13 bases left between them.